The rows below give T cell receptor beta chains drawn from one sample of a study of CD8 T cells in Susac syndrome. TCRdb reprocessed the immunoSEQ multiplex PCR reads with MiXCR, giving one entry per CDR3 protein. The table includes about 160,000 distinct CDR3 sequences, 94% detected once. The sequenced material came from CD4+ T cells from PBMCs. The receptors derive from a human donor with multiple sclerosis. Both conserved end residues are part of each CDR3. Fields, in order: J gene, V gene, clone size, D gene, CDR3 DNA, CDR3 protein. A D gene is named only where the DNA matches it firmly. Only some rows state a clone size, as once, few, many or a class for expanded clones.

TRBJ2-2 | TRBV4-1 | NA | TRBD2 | TGCGCCAGCAGCCCCAGTCCTAGGGCTAGCGGGAGATGGACCGGGGAGCTGTTTTTT | CASSPSPRASGRWTGELFF
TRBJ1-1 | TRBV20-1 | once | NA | TGCAGTGTTTCCAGGGGTGCGAACACTGAAGCTTTCTTT | CSVSRGANTEAFF
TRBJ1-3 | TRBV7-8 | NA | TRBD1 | TGTGCCAGCAGCGGGGGACAGGGGATGAACACCATATATTTT | CASSGGQGMNTIYF
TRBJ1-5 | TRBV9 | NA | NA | TGTGCCAGCAGCCCCCGAGGGGCATATCAGCCCCAGCATTTT | CASSPRGAYQPQHF
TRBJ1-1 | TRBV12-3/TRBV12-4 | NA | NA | TGTGCCAGCAGTTCGCGAATGTTGTCAGGTGAAGCTTTCTTT | CASSSRMLSGEAFF
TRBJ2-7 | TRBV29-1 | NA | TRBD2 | TGCAGCGTTGCTCCCCAAGCGGGAGTACCCGACTACGAGCAGTACTTC | CSVAPQAGVPDYEQYF
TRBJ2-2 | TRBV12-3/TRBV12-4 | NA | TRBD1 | TGTGCCAGCAGTGGAAGAGGACAGGTGAACACCGGGGAGCTGTTTTTT | CASSGRGQVNTGELFF
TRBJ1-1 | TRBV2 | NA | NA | TGTGCCAGCAGTGACTTGGGACACAACACTGAAGCTTTCTTT | CASSDLGHNTEAFF
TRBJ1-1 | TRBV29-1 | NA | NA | TGCAGCGTCCCACACGAGGGGGTGAGTGCTTTCTTT | CSVPHEGVSAFF
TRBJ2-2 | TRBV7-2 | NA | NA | TGTGCCAGCCTGGGACAATCGAACACCGGGGAGCTGTTTTTT | CASLGQSNTGELFF
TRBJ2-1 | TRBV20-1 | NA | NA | TGCAGTGCTACGTTGGCCGGGGGCGGATCCTACAATGAGCAGTTCTTC | CSATLAGGGSYNEQFF
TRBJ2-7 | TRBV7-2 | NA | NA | TGTGCCAGCAGCCCACAGGGGGGGGCCTACGAGCAGTACTTC | CASSPQGGAYEQYF
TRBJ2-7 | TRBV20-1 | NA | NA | TGCAGTGCCGTAAGGAGAATCCCCGAGCAGTACTTC | CSAVRRIPEQYF
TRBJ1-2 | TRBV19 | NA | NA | TGTGCCAGTCACTGGGTTGGTGGCTACACCTTC | CASHWVGGYTF
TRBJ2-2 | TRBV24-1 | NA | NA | TGTGCCACCAGTGATTTATGGAGCAGGGAGCTGTTTTTT | CATSDLWSRELFF
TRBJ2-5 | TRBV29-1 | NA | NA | TGCAGCGTTGAACCACCCGGGACGGAGACCCAGTACTTC | CSVEPPGTETQYF
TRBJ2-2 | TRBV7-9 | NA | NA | TGTGCCAGCACCCAGCGGACAGTGAACACCGGGGAGCTGTTTTTT | CASTQRTVNTGELFF
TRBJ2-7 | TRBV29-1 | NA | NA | TGCAGCGTTGAAGCCCCCGGGTGGGGGAGCTCCTACGAGCAGTACTTC | CSVEAPGWGSSYEQYF
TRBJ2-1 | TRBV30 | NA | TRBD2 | TGTGCCTGGAGTCTGATAGCGGGCAATGAGCAGTTCTTC | CAWSLIAGNEQFF
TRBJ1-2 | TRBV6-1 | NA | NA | TGTGCCAGCAGTGAAGCAGTGGAGTATGGCTACACCTTC | CASSEAVEYGYTF
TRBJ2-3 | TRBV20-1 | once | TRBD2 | TGCAGTTTTAGCGGGAGGGGAGAGAGTACGCAGTATTTT | CSFSGRGESTQYF
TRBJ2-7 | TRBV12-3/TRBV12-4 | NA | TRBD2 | TGTGCCAGCAGTCCGAGGACTAGCCCTAGGGACGAGCAGTACTTC | CASSPRTSPRDEQYF
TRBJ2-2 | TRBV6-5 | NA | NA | TGTGCCAGCAGTTATGGCGGGACGAACACCGGGGAGCTGTTTTTT | CASSYGGTNTGELFF
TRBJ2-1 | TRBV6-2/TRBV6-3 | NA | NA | TGTGCCACTAGTTCACAGGGCCGGTCCTACAATGAGCAGTTCTTC | CATSSQGRSYNEQFF
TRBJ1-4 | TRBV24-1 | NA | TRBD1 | TGTGCCACCAGTGATCACAGGGGGCGCCGTGAAAAACTGTTTTTT | CATSDHRGRREKLFF
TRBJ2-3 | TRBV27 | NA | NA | TGTGCCAGCAGGAGGTACAGCACAGATACGCAGTATTTT | CASRRYSTDTQYF
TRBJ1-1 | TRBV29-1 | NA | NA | TGCAGCGTTGTTGGACAACCGAACACTGAAGCTTTCTTT | CSVVGQPNTEAFF
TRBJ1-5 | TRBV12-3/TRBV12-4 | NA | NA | TGTGCCAGCAGGAGGATGGGGGTACAACAGCCCCAGCATTTT | CASRRMGVQQPQHF
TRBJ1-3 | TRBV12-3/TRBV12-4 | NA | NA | TGTGCCAGCAGTTTATCCTCAGCTAAGGGGCCGCCTTATTTT | CASSLSSAKGPPYF
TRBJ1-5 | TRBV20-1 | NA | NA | TGCAGTGCTAGACCCACAGGGTTCAATCAGCCCCAGCATTTT | CSARPTGFNQPQHF
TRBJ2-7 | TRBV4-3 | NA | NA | TGCGCCAGCAGCCCTTATCGGACGGAGAGGGGGGAGCAGTACTTC | CASSPYRTERGEQYF
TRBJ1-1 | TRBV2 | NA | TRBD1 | TGTGCCAGCAGTGAGGGACAGCTCAACACTGAAGCTTTCTTT | CASSEGQLNTEAFF
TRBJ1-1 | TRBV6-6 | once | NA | TGTGCCAGCAGTTATGTGATCTACGCCACGAACACTGAAGCTTTCTTT | CASSYVIYATNTEAFF
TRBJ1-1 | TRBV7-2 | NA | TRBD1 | TGTGCCAGCAGCTTAATAGACAGGGTCACTGAAGCTTTCTTT | CASSLIDRVTEAFF
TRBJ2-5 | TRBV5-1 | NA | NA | TGCGCCAGCAGCTTGAGTAACCATCAAGAGACCCAGTACTTC | CASSLSNHQETQYF
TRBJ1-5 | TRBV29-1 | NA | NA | TGCAGCGCCCTTGGGACATCCAGCAATCAGCCCCAGCATTTT | CSALGTSSNQPQHF
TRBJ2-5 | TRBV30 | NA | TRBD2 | TGTGCCTGGAGTGCGGGACTAGCGGGAGGGGAGACCCAGTACTTC | CAWSAGLAGGETQYF
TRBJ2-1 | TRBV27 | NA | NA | TGTGCCAGCAGTTTAATGTCGGTCTCCTACAATGAGCAGTTCTTC | CASSLMSVSYNEQFF
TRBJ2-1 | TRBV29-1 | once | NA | TGCAGCGTTCAGAGGGTAGCAGGGACGGTTGAGCAGTTCTTC | CSVQRVAGTVEQFF
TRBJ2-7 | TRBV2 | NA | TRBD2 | TGTGCCAGCACTTTCTGGACTAGCGGGAGTTACGAGCAGTACTTC | CASTFWTSGSYEQYF
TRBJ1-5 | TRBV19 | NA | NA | TGTGCCAGTAGATATAGGGGAAATAGCAATCAGCCCCAGCATTTT | CASRYRGNSNQPQHF
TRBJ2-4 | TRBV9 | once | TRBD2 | TGTGCCAGCAGCCCAGAAGCGGGACCCTCGGACATTCAGTACTTC | CASSPEAGPSDIQYF
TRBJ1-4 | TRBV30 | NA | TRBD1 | TGTGCCTGGGGAACCGGGACAGGGGGAGGAAAACTGTTTTTT | CAWGTGTGGGKLFF
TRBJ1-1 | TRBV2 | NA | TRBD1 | TGTGCCAGCAGTGGGACAGGGAGAACTGAAGCTTTCTTT | CASSGTGRTEAFF
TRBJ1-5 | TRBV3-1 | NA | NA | TGTGCCAGCAGGTACCCAACCGGACACAAAAAGCTTTATAGCAATCAGCCCCAGCATTTT | CASRYPTGHKKLYSNQPQHF
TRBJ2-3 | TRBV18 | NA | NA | TGTGCCAGCTCTGGCGCATCGGCGGATACGCAGTATTTT | CASSGASADTQYF